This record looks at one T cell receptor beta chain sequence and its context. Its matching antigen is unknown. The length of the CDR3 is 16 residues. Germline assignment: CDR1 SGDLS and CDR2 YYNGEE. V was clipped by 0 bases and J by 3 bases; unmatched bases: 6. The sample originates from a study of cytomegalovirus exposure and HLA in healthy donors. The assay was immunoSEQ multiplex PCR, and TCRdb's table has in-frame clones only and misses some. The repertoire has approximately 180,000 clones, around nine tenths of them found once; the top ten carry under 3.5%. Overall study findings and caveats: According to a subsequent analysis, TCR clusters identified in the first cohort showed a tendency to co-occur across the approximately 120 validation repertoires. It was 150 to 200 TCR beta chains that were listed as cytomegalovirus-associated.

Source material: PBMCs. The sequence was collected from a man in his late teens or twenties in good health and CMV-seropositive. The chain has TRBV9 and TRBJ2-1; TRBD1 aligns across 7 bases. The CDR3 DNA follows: TGTGCCAGCAGCGTAGGAGGGACAGCAAACTACAATGAGCAGTTCTTC. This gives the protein CASSVGGTANYNEQFF.